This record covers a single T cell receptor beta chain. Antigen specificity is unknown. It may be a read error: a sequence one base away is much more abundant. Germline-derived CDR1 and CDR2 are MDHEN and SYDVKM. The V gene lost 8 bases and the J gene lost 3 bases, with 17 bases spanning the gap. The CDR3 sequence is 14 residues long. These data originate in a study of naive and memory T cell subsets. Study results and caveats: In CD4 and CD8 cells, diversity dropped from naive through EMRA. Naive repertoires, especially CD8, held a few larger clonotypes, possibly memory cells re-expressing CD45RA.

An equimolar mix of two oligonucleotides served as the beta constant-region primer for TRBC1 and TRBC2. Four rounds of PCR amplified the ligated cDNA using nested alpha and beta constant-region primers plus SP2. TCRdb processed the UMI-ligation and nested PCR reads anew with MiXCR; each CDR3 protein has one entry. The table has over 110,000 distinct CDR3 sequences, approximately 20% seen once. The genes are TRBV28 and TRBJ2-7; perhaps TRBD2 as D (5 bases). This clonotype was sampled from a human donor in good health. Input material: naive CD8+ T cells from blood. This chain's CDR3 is CASGVEGTYYEQYF. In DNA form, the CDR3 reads TGTGCCAGCGGCGTTGAGGGAACCTACTACGAGCAGTACTTC.